This TCR beta chain was sequenced during a study of cytotoxic CD8 clonotypes in ibrutinib-treated CLL. Overall study: Among responders, roughly 24 were partial and 2 complete; after median about 70 months, approximately 15 stayed remitted and roughly twelve progressed. Samples showed on average roughly 260,000 productive templates and 80,000 to 100,000 productive rearrangements. Study-level results: Ibrutinib response saw clonality rise, and progression saw it return toward baseline.

Library input was 1.5 to 2 micrograms of DNA from cryopreserved PBMCs. CDR1 is MNHEY, CDR2 SMNVEV, per germline (reference sequence). V shed 2 bases and J 4 bases; nucleotides not matched to a gene: 10. CDR3 length: 16 residues. This clone was seen a few times. Its antigen is unidentified. TCRdb's copy holds only in-frame clones and misses some; the assay was immunoSEQ multiplex PCR. The table shows more than 75,000 clones, with roughly four fifths occurring only once. This clonotype was sampled from a human donor with chronic lymphocytic leukemia. Specimen: PBMCs, collected after 24 months of ibrutinib treatment. The chain joins TRBV27 to TRBJ2-7; 8 bases match TRBD2. Here the CDR3 reads CASSLGVAGMGYEQYF. The DNA for the CDR3 is TGTGCCAGCAGTTTAGGTGTAGCGGGGATGGGGTACGAGCAGTACTTC.